A single sample gave rise to the 9 T cell receptor beta chains below, sequenced in a study of molecular identifiers for immune sequencing clone quantification. From the PCR reads, TCRdb called clonotypes with MiXCR, one entry per CDR3 protein. Of around 40,000 distinct CDR3 sequences in the sample, over 15% were seen once. The source material was naive CD8+ T cells from blood, with Jurkat cell RNA spiked in. The subset: FACS-sorted CD8+CD4-CCR7+CD45RA+ naive T cells. The receptors derive from a human donor in good health. Some libraries in this study had Jurkat cell RNA spiked in.

This clonotype was seen many times. This rearrangement joins TRBV6-1 to TRBJ2-1; D might be TRBD2 (5 bases). The V end lost 1 base, the J end lost 15 bases, and 13 bases lay between the germline ends. The germline V gene has CDR1 MNHNS and CDR2 SASEGT. There are 12 residues in the CDR3. Written as DNA, the CDR3 is TGTGCCAGCAGTGAAGGGGAGAGCGTAGGGTTCTTC. Translated: CASSEGESVGFF.

This clonotype occurred many times. The chain joins TRBV7-2 to TRBJ1-1; D not resolved. The germline V gene has CDR1 SGHTA and CDR2 FQGNSA. V lost 1 base to trimming and J lost 1 base, with 7 bases between them. The CDR3 runs 14 residues. Written as DNA, the CDR3 is TGTGCCAGCAGCTTAGTTGGATGGAACACTGAAGCTTTCTTT. It yields the protein CASSLVGWNTEAFF.

The chain combines TRBV6-5 with TRBJ2-2; 8 nucleotides match TRBD1. The CDR3 extends over 16 amino acids. Germline V lookup: CDR1 MNHEY, CDR2 SVGAGI. Trimming cost V 5 bases and J 4 bases; bases outside gene matches: 9. CDR3 region: CASSRGDRPFTGELFF. The CDR3 DNA reads TGTGCCAGCAGTAGGGGGGACAGGCCATTCACCGGGGAGCTGTTTTTT.

This clonotype was seen at least ten times. The chain is built from TRBV7-2 and TRBJ2-3, with 7 bases matching TRBD1. Looked up from germline, CDR1 is SGHTA and CDR2 is FQGNSA. J gave up 10 bases and V 5 bases, and 9 bases lay outside the gene matches. The CDR3 runs 13 residues. The chain's CDR3 is CASSPLEGAAQYF. Written as DNA, the CDR3 is TGTGCCAGCAGCCCCCTAGAGGGGGCGGCGCAGTATTTT.

This clonotype occurred many times. The J gene is TRBJ1-1, the V gene TRBV4-1; D gene unclear. Germline lookup yields CDR1 MGHRA and CDR2 YSYEKL. This CDR3 spans 14 amino acids. V shed 6 bases and J shed 4 bases, with 15 bases lying between them. The CDR3 here is CASRLDPMGTEAFF. CDR3 nucleotide sequence: TGCGCCAGCAGACTAGACCCAATGGGCACTGAAGCTTTCTTT.

This clonotype has a count of ten or more. The chain links TRBV7-6 to TRBJ2-7; 12 bases fit TRBD2. V shed 1 base and J 2 bases; nucleotides not matched to a gene: 3. The CDR3 length is 16 residues. Germline V gene lookup returns CDR1 SGHVS and CDR2 FNYEAQ. CDR3 sequence reads: CASSLEASGGAYEQYF. In nucleotides, the CDR3 is TGTGCCAGCAGCTTAGAAGCTAGCGGGGGGGCCTACGAGCAGTACTTC.

Many counts were recorded for this clonotype. This chain joins TRBV7-9 and TRBJ1-6, with D perhaps TRBD1 (5 bases). The CDR3 sequence is 16 residues long. Germline V CDR1 and CDR2: SEHNR, FQNEAQ (reference sequence). V lost 4 bases and J lost 4, with 14 bases in between. The CDR3 sequence: CASSSASDMYNSPLHF. CDR3 sequence (DNA): TGTGCCAGCAGCTCGGCCTCGGACATGTATAATTCACCCCTCCACTTT.

Note on this clonotype: A much larger clone lies one base from this, so it may be a read error. V and J are TRBV28 and TRBJ2-7; D is tentatively TRBD1 or TRBD2 (5 bases each). The CDR3 is made up of 13 amino acids. Germline CDR1 is MDHEN and CDR2 is SYDVKM. With 8 bases removed from V and 7 bases from J, the gap between germline ends came to 18 bases. The CDR3 bases are TGTGCCAGCGGTCTCGGGACCCGGGTTGAGCAGTACTTC. Amino acid sequence: CASGLGTRVEQYF.

This clonotype was found many times. V and J are TRBV7-9 and TRBJ2-7, with 8 bases aligning to TRBD2. Per germline, CDR1 SEHNR and CDR2 FQNEAQ (reference sequence). This CDR3 is built from 16 residues. The J segment lost 0 bases and the V segment lost 5 bases, leaving 9 bases of the junction unmatched. CDR3 sequence (DNA): TGTGCCAGCAGCCCGCCGACTAGCGAAAGCTCCTACGAGCAGTACTTC. This translates into CASSPPTSESSYEQYF.